The present entry profiles one T cell receptor (beta chain) with its context. Trimming pared 0 bases from V and 2 bases from J, leaving 4 bases between. This CDR3 is 14 amino acids long. The germline CDR1 and CDR2 sequences are LGHDT and YNNKEL (reference sequence). The data were produced by immunoSEQ multiplex PCR, yet TCRdb's version contains in-frame clones alone and is incomplete. The sample records hundreds of thousands of clones, around 92% being singletons. The sample comes from a study of Ad26.COV2.S vaccination and SARS-CoV-2 variants. The treatment is: around 19 received Ad26.COV2.S at low or high dose, single or two shots; about five received placebo; per-sample allocation not given. The study sampled participants on day 63 after the first vaccine or placebo injection.

The specimen was peripheral blood, collected in a trial of Ad26.COV2.S vaccine versus placebo. This TCR derives from a person aged 18-65 years who received the Ad26.COV2.S COVID-19 vaccine or a placebo. The V call is TRBV3-1 (or the pseudogene TRBV3-2), the J call TRBJ2-2; no reliable D call. DNA for the CDR3: TGTGCCAGCAGCCAAGAACTAAACACCGGGGAGCTGTTTTTT. Its translation: CASSQELNTGELFF.